The rows below give T cell receptor beta chains drawn from one sample of a study of cytomegalovirus exposure and HLA in healthy donors. TCRdb's copy holds only in-frame clones and misses some; the assay was immunoSEQ multiplex PCR. The sample shows approximately 190,000 clones, around 81% of them seen only once. The sample was PBMCs. Receptors were obtained from a woman aged 18-30 years in good health and CMV-seropositive. Both conserved end residues are part of each CDR3. Fields, in order: D gene, clone size, V gene, J gene, CDR3 DNA, CDR3 protein. The D gene is left open where the match is weak. Some rows have no size entry. The others give once, few or many, or a class for an expanded clone.

d_call: -
clone_size: -
v_call: TRBV12-2
j_call: TRBJ1-5
cdr3_nt: TGTGCAAGTCGCTTAGCGGGCGGGACAGGGCTCAATCAGCCCCAGCATTTT
cdr3_aa: CASRLAGGTGLNQPQHF

d_call: TRBD1
clone_size: -
v_call: TRBV11-2
j_call: TRBJ2-5
cdr3_nt: TGTGCCAGCAGCCCCCCCGGGACAGGGGAGACCCAGTACTTC
cdr3_aa: CASSPPGTGETQYF

d_call: TRBD2
clone_size: -
v_call: TRBV25-1
j_call: TRBJ2-4
cdr3_nt: TGTGCCAGCAGCCATCTAGCGGGGGGGAACATTCAGTACTTC
cdr3_aa: CASSHLAGGNIQYF

d_call: TRBD2
clone_size: -
v_call: TRBV11-2
j_call: TRBJ2-7
cdr3_nt: TGTGCCCTTGGCCGGGGGGGAATCTACGAGCAGTACTTC
cdr3_aa: CALGRGGIYEQYF

d_call: TRBD1
clone_size: -
v_call: TRBV5-1
j_call: TRBJ1-1
cdr3_nt: TGCGCCAGCAGCTTTCAGGGGGTGGTGAACACTGAAGCTTTCTTT
cdr3_aa: CASSFQGVVNTEAFF

d_call: -
clone_size: -
v_call: TRBV27
j_call: TRBJ2-3
cdr3_nt: TGTGCCAGCAGCCGTGAGGGTACGCAGTATTTT
cdr3_aa: CASSREGTQYF

d_call: -
clone_size: -
v_call: TRBV7-2
j_call: TRBJ1-4
cdr3_nt: TGTGCCAGCAGCGGGGCCCCTAGAACTAATGAAAAACTGTTTTTT
cdr3_aa: CASSGAPRTNEKLFF

d_call: -
clone_size: -
v_call: TRBV21-1
j_call: TRBJ1-1
cdr3_nt: TGTGCCAGCAGCAAAGTGAAGGGGGCGAACACTGAAGCTTTCTTT
cdr3_aa: CASSKVKGANTEAFF

d_call: -
clone_size: -
v_call: TRBV5-4
j_call: TRBJ2-5
cdr3_nt: TGTGCCAGCAGCTTCAGGGTCCAAGAGACCCAGTACTTC
cdr3_aa: CASSFRVQETQYF

d_call: TRBD1
clone_size: -
v_call: TRBV28
j_call: TRBJ1-2
cdr3_nt: TGTGCCAGCAGTTTAAGCCCGGGACAGGGACTATACACCTTC
cdr3_aa: CASSLSPGQGLYTF

d_call: TRBD2
clone_size: -
v_call: TRBV7-6
j_call: TRBJ2-1
cdr3_nt: TGTGCCAGCAGCCCTCCGGGACTAGCGTCTAATGAGCAGTTCTTC
cdr3_aa: CASSPPGLASNEQFF

d_call: -
clone_size: -
v_call: TRBV11-2
j_call: TRBJ2-7
cdr3_nt: TGTGCCAGCAGCTCCGGTGGTCAGGGGACCTACGAGCAGTACTTC
cdr3_aa: CASSSGGQGTYEQYF

d_call: -
clone_size: -
v_call: TRBV30
j_call: TRBJ2-7
cdr3_nt: TGTGCCTGGAGTGAGGGCAGGGATAGGGAGCAGTACTTC
cdr3_aa: CAWSEGRDREQYF

d_call: -
clone_size: -
v_call: TRBV9
j_call: TRBJ2-1
cdr3_nt: TGTGCCAGCAGCGTAGCGTGGCCTAGCCCGAGCCACGATGAGCAGTTCTTC
cdr3_aa: CASSVAWPSPSHDEQFF

d_call: -
clone_size: -
v_call: TRBV4-1
j_call: TRBJ2-6
cdr3_nt: TGCGCCAGCAGCCAAGATCTCACAGGGAGAGGCCCTGGGGCCAACGGCCTGACTTTC
cdr3_aa: CASSQDLTGRGPGANGLTF

d_call: -
clone_size: -
v_call: TRBV19
j_call: TRBJ1-5
cdr3_nt: TGTGCCAGTAGTATCATGGGGCGGGGAGGCAATCAGCCCCAGCATTTT
cdr3_aa: CASSIMGRGGNQPQHF

d_call: TRBD1
clone_size: few
v_call: TRBV19
j_call: TRBJ1-1
cdr3_nt: TGTGCCAGTAGTAGAGACAGGGACTACGGAGCTTTCTTT
cdr3_aa: CASSRDRDYGAFF

d_call: -
clone_size: -
v_call: TRBV7-2
j_call: TRBJ2-1
cdr3_nt: TGTGCCAGCAGCCTTTCCGGGGGGCAAGAGCAGTTCTTC
cdr3_aa: CASSLSGGQEQFF

d_call: -
clone_size: -
v_call: TRBV9
j_call: TRBJ1-2
cdr3_nt: TGTGCCAGCAGCTCCGGCCGGGACTATGGCTACACCTTC
cdr3_aa: CASSSGRDYGYTF

d_call: TRBD2
clone_size: -
v_call: TRBV6-5
j_call: TRBJ2-1
cdr3_nt: TGTGCCAGCAGTTACCTGACTAGCGGGGGGTACAATGAGCAGTTCTTC
cdr3_aa: CASSYLTSGGYNEQFF

d_call: TRBD1
clone_size: -
v_call: TRBV5-1
j_call: TRBJ2-1
cdr3_nt: TGCGCCAGCAGCTTCGACAGGGTAGGCTACAATGAGCAGTTCTTC
cdr3_aa: CASSFDRVGYNEQFF

d_call: -
clone_size: -
v_call: TRBV27
j_call: TRBJ1-2
cdr3_nt: TGTGCCAGCAGTTTAGGACAGACAGTCTATGGCTACACCTTC
cdr3_aa: CASSLGQTVYGYTF

d_call: TRBD1
clone_size: -
v_call: TRBV7-3
j_call: TRBJ1-2
cdr3_nt: TGTGCCAGCAGCCCAAGTGACAGGGGAGGCTATGGCTACACCTTC
cdr3_aa: CASSPSDRGGYGYTF

d_call: TRBD1
clone_size: few
v_call: TRBV30
j_call: TRBJ1-1
cdr3_nt: TGTGCCTGGAGGCTCGGGACAGGGCCTATGAACACTGAAGCTTTCTTT
cdr3_aa: CAWRLGTGPMNTEAFF

d_call: TRBD2
clone_size: -
v_call: TRBV19
j_call: TRBJ2-7
cdr3_nt: TGTGCCAGTAGTATAAGCGGGGTTTTTAACGAGCAGTACTTC
cdr3_aa: CASSISGVFNEQYF

d_call: TRBD1
clone_size: -
v_call: TRBV4-2
j_call: TRBJ2-4
cdr3_nt: TGTGCCAGCAGCCAAGGTGTGACAGGGGGTAGTAACATTCAGTACTTC
cdr3_aa: CASSQGVTGGSNIQYF

d_call: TRBD1
clone_size: once
v_call: TRBV7-2
j_call: TRBJ1-4
cdr3_nt: TGTGCCAGTTCTCGACAGGGTGGTGAAAAACTGTTTTTT
cdr3_aa: CASSRQGGEKLFF

d_call: -
clone_size: -
v_call: TRBV7-3
j_call: TRBJ1-1
cdr3_nt: TGTGCCAGCAGCTTAACGGCAGGGATGAGTACTGAAGCTTTCTTT
cdr3_aa: CASSLTAGMSTEAFF

d_call: -
clone_size: -
v_call: TRBV28
j_call: TRBJ1-3
cdr3_nt: TGTGCCAGCACCCCTCTTGACAGACCTGGAAACACCATATATTTT
cdr3_aa: CASTPLDRPGNTIYF

d_call: TRBD2
clone_size: -
v_call: TRBV6-4
j_call: TRBJ2-5
cdr3_nt: TGTGCCGGCTTTTCTAGCGGGGGCCACCAAGAGACCCAGTACTTC
cdr3_aa: CAGFSSGGHQETQYF